Given below is one T cell receptor (beta chain) in context. Its antigen is unknown. The sample is drawn from a study of T cell repertoires in cytomegalovirus infection. For the study at large: CMV epitopes used comprised recently identified HLA-C-restricted ones and well-studied HLA-B-restricted ones.

TCRdb reprocessed the reads via MiXCR and lists one record per CDR3 protein. The sample consists of roughly 860,000 distinct CDR3 sequences, around a third of them appearing once. Study-level findings and limits: The ex vivo response was dominated by HLA-C-restricted CMV-specific TCR beta clonotypes.

This CDR3 comprises 19 residues. The V gene's germline CDR1 is MGHRA and CDR2 YSYEKL. Deletions cut 0 bases from V and 6 bases from J, with 24 bases between. The receptor was derived from a human donor in good health (CMV status not recorded). Some clones in this sample may be carry-over from other donors' samples. This specimen was cultured CD8+ T cells from PBMCs, taken from culture after CMV antigen stimulation. The V call is TRBV4-1, the J call TRBJ2-4, with D possibly matching TRBD2 (7 bases). The CDR3 spells CASSQEGERGGARSNIQYF. CDR3 DNA: TGCGCCAGCAGCCAAGAAGGGGAGAGGGGGGGGGCCCGTTCAAACATTCAGTACTTC.